These T cell receptor beta chains were read from a single sample in a study of blood T cells in healthy people across ages. A single record per CDR3 protein comes from TCRdb applying MiXCR to the 5' RACE reads. The sample contains roughly 1.5 million distinct CDR3 sequences, under 55% of which appear only once. The sequenced material came from blood. These receptors originate from a woman between 18 and 29 years old in good health. Both conserved end residues are part of each CDR3. A D gene is named only where the DNA matches it firmly. Size is stated for part of the rows, as once, few or many counts, or as a class when the clone is expanded.

v_gene	d_gene	j_gene	abundance	CDR3nt	CDR3aa
TRBV6-5	.	TRBJ1-1	.	TGTGCCAGCAGTGACGATGGGCAGGTCGATGAAGCTTTCTTT	CASSDDGQVDEAFF
TRBV29-1	.	TRBJ2-7	.	TGCAGCCTCCACTCCTACAATGAGCAGTACTTC	CSLHSYNEQYF
TRBV7-2	TRBD1	TRBJ2-7	few	TGTGCCAGCAGTTCGCGCCCCGGGACAGTATTTGTCGAGCAGTACTTC	CASSSRPGTVFVEQYF
TRBV29-1	.	TRBJ1-3	once	TGCAGCGTAAGAGGGGCAGGAGGAAACACCATATATTTT	CSVRGAGGNTIYF
TRBV7-2	TRBD2	TRBJ2-1	.	TGTGCCAGCAGCGTCGGGACTAGCGGGAGTAATTATGAGCAGTTCTTC	CASSVGTSGSNYEQFF
TRBV7-9	.	TRBJ2-4	.	TGTGCCAGCAGCTTAGTAACTCCACAATCCTACAATGAGCAGTACTTC	CASSLVTPQSYNEQYF
TRBV9	.	TRBJ2-4	.	TGTGCCAGCAGCGTAGAGGGCTCTCTAGCCAAAAACATTCAGTACTTC	CASSVEGSLAKNIQYF
TRBV6-2/TRBV6-3	.	TRBJ2-5	.	TGTGCCAGCAGCTACGGGATTGGGTTCCAAGAGACCCAGTACTTC	CASSYGIGFQETQYF
TRBV20-1	.	TRBJ2-7	.	TGCAGTGCTAGCCTCCGGACACTACCCAGATACGAGCAGTACTTC	CSASLRTLPRYEQYF
TRBV25-1	.	TRBJ2-5	few	TGTGCCAGCAGGATAGACTACCAAGAGACCCAGTACTTC	CASRIDYQETQYF
TRBV7-2	.	TRBJ2-5	many	TGTGCCAGCAGCTTAATGGGGGGGCAGGAGACCCAGTACTTC	CASSLMGGQETQYF
TRBV7-9	TRBD2	TRBJ2-7	.	TGTGCCAGCAGCTCCTATCCGGGACTAGATGACGAGCAGTACTTC	CASSSYPGLDDEQYF
TRBV7-2	.	TRBJ2-3	few	TGTGCCAGCAGCTCGGACCTCACAGATACGCAGTATTTT	CASSSDLTDTQYF
TRBV4-1	.	TRBJ2-5	.	TGCGCCAGCAGCCCCAGAGTCCTCAAAGAGACCCAGTACTTC	CASSPRVLKETQYF
TRBV30	TRBD1	TRBJ2-7	few	TGTGCCTGCCGCGACAGGGGCTACAATGAGCAGTACTTC	CACRDRGYNEQYF
TRBV9	.	TRBJ2-7	.	TGTGCCAGCAGCGTAGACGGGACCCACTACAATGAGCAGTACTTC	CASSVDGTHYNEQYF
TRBV4-1	.	TRBJ1-1	.	TGCGCCAGCAGCCAAGTAGCGGCAGGGAAGGGTGAAGCTTTCTTT	CASSQVAAGKGEAFF
TRBV4-1	.	TRBJ1-6	few	TGCGCCAGCAGCCAAGTTCCCCGGACAGACTATAATTCACCCCTCCACTTT	CASSQVPRTDYNSPLHF
TRBV5-1	.	TRBJ2-1	few	TGCGCCAGTTCTACTCAGACAACCTACAATGAGCAGTTCTTC	CASSTQTTYNEQFF
TRBV7-9	.	TRBJ2-7	.	TGTTCCAGCAGCTCCGGTGGGTACGAGCAGTACTTC	CSSSSGGYEQYF
TRBV27	.	TRBJ1-2	few	TGTGCCAGCAGTTTTCACAGGGACTATCAGGGCTACACCTTC	CASSFHRDYQGYTF
TRBV20-1	.	TRBJ2-7	.	TGCAGTGCCCTCGGGGGGCTCAGCTACAATGAGCAGTACTTC	CSALGGLSYNEQYF
TRBV7-2	TRBD2	TRBJ2-1	.	TGTGCCAGCAGCTTAGCGCCTAGCGGGGGTCGCAATGAGCAGTTCTTC	CASSLAPSGGRNEQFF
TRBV7-2	TRBD1	TRBJ2-1	.	TGTGCCAGCAGCTTCTCCACAGGGGGTTACAATAAGCAGTTCTTC	CASSFSTGGYNKQFF
TRBV5-1	.	TRBJ2-4	.	TGCGCCAGCAGCTTGACCAGCGGAGTCAAAAACATTCAGTACTTC	CASSLTSGVKNIQYF
TRBV29-1	.	TRBJ2-5	.	TGCAGCGAAGGTACTCCTTGGGAGACCCAGTACTTC	CSEGTPWETQYF
TRBV13	.	TRBJ2-1	.	TGTGCCAGCAGCCTACCTCCAGCGGAGGCTTACAATGAGCGGTTCTTC	CASSLPPAEAYNERFF
TRBV4-1	.	TRBJ1-5	few	TGCGCCAGCAGCCCCATGGCAGGGAAGCAGCCCCAGCATTTT	CASSPMAGKQPQHF
TRBV7-2	TRBD2	TRBJ2-3	.	TGTGCCTGCAGCTTAATGGGACTAGCGGTAGGCACAGATACGCAGTATTTT	CACSLMGLAVGTDTQYF
TRBV27	TRBD2	TRBJ2-7	few	TGTGCCAGCAGTGCAATGGGAGGGCCTGGAGACGAGCAGTACTTC	CASSAMGGPGDEQYF
TRBV5-1	.	TRBJ1-2	.	TGCGCCAGCAGCAAGGGACTGACGAACTATGGCTACACCTTC	CASSKGLTNYGYTF
TRBV15	TRBD1	TRBJ1-4	few	TGTGCCACCAGCAGAGGGGACAGTGCAACTAATGAAAAACTGTTTTTT	CATSRGDSATNEKLFF
TRBV27	.	TRBJ2-3	few	TGTGCCTCCCGTAAGGGAGATACGCAGTATTTT	CASRKGDTQYF
TRBV6-4	.	TRBJ2-2	few	TGTGCCAGCAGTGATGGGGCTGCCGGGGAGCTGTTTTTT	CASSDGAAGELFF
TRBV6-1	.	TRBJ1-2	.	TGTACCAGCAGTGTTCAGGTCCCGGATAGCTACACCTTC	CTSSVQVPDSYTF
TRBV20-1	TRBD1	TRBJ1-4	.	TGCAGTGCTAGGGCCCCGGGACAGACTAATGAAAAACTGTTTTTT	CSARAPGQTNEKLFF
TRBV9	.	TRBJ2-1	few	TGTGCCAGCAGCGTAGCGACTAGTTTTTTGAATGAGCAGTTCTTC	CASSVATSFLNEQFF
TRBV5-1	.	TRBJ2-1	.	TGCGCCAGCAGCTTGTACCTGGGAGGAAACAATGAGCAGTTCTTC	CASSLYLGGNNEQFF
TRBV20-1	TRBD1	TRBJ2-4	once	TGCAGTGCTAGAGAGGGACAGGGATGGAACAATGAGCAGTACTTC	CSAREGQGWNNEQYF
TRBV6-2/TRBV6-3	TRBD2	TRBJ2-7	.	TGTGCCAGCAGTTTGACCCTGACTAGCGTCTCCTACGAGCAGTACTTC	CASSLTLTSVSYEQYF
TRBV27	.	TRBJ2-7	once	TGTGCCAGCAGGGGACATAAGTACGAGCAGTACTTC	CASRGHKYEQYF
TRBV7-2	.	TRBJ1-4	.	TGTGCCAGCAGCTTAGTCTTCTCGACGGACCTAGGGGAAAAACTGTTTTTT	CASSLVFSTDLGEKLFF
TRBV30	.	TRBJ2-6	once	TGTGCCTGGTGGGCAGGGGCTGGGGCCAACGTCCTGACTTTC	CAWWAGAGANVLTF
TRBV20-1	.	TRBJ2-1	few	TGCAGTGCTAGTAATTCGGGGGAGGGGGGCTACAATGAGCAGTTCTTC	CSASNSGEGGYNEQFF
TRBV20-1	.	TRBJ1-4	.	TGCAGTGCTCGGGGGGGGGGATCGGGGGAAAAACTGTTTTTT	CSARGGGSGEKLFF
TRBV20-1	.	TRBJ2-1	.	TGCAGTGCTATGGCCCTCCGGGGCAAGGAGCAGTTCTTC	CSAMALRGKEQFF
TRBV30	TRBD1	TRBJ2-7	.	TGTGCCTGGAGCGTACAGGGGACCGAGCAGTACTTC	CAWSVQGTEQYF
TRBV15	.	TRBJ2-3	.	TGTGCCACCAGCAGGGGTGGAGGCTCAGATACGCAGTATTTT	CATSRGGGSDTQYF
TRBV7-3	TRBD2	TRBJ2-7	.	TGTGCCAGCAGCCAAAGCGGGATCTACGAGCAGTACTTC	CASSQSGIYEQYF
TRBV20-1	TRBD2	TRBJ2-1	once	TGCAGTGCTAGGTCCAGACTAGCGGAGGGTTACAATGAGCAGTTCTTC	CSARSRLAEGYNEQFF
TRBV9	.	TRBJ1-3	.	TGTGCCAGCAGCCCCCAGGCGGGAAACACCATATATTTT	CASSPQAGNTIYF
TRBV7-9	.	TRBJ2-5	.	TGTGCCAGCAGCTTAGACAGGTCGACTCAGGAGACCCAGTACTTC	CASSLDRSTQETQYF
TRBV19	TRBD2	TRBJ2-7	.	TGTGCCAGTAGTGCGGGACTAGCGGGGTCCCACGAGCAGTACTTC	CASSAGLAGSHEQYF